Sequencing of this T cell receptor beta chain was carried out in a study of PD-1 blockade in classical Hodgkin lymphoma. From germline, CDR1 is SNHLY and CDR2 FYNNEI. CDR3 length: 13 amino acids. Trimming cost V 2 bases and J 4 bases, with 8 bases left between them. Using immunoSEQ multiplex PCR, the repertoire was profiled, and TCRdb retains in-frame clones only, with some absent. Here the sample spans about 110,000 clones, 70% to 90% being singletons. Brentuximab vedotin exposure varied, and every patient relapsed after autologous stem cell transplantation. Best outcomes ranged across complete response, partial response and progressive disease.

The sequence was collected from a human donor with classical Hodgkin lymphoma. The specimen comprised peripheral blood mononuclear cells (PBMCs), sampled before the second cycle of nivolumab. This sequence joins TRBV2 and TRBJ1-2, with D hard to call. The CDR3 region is CASSEPGSYGYTF. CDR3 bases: TGTGCCAGCAGTGAACCCGGGAGCTATGGCTACACCTTC.